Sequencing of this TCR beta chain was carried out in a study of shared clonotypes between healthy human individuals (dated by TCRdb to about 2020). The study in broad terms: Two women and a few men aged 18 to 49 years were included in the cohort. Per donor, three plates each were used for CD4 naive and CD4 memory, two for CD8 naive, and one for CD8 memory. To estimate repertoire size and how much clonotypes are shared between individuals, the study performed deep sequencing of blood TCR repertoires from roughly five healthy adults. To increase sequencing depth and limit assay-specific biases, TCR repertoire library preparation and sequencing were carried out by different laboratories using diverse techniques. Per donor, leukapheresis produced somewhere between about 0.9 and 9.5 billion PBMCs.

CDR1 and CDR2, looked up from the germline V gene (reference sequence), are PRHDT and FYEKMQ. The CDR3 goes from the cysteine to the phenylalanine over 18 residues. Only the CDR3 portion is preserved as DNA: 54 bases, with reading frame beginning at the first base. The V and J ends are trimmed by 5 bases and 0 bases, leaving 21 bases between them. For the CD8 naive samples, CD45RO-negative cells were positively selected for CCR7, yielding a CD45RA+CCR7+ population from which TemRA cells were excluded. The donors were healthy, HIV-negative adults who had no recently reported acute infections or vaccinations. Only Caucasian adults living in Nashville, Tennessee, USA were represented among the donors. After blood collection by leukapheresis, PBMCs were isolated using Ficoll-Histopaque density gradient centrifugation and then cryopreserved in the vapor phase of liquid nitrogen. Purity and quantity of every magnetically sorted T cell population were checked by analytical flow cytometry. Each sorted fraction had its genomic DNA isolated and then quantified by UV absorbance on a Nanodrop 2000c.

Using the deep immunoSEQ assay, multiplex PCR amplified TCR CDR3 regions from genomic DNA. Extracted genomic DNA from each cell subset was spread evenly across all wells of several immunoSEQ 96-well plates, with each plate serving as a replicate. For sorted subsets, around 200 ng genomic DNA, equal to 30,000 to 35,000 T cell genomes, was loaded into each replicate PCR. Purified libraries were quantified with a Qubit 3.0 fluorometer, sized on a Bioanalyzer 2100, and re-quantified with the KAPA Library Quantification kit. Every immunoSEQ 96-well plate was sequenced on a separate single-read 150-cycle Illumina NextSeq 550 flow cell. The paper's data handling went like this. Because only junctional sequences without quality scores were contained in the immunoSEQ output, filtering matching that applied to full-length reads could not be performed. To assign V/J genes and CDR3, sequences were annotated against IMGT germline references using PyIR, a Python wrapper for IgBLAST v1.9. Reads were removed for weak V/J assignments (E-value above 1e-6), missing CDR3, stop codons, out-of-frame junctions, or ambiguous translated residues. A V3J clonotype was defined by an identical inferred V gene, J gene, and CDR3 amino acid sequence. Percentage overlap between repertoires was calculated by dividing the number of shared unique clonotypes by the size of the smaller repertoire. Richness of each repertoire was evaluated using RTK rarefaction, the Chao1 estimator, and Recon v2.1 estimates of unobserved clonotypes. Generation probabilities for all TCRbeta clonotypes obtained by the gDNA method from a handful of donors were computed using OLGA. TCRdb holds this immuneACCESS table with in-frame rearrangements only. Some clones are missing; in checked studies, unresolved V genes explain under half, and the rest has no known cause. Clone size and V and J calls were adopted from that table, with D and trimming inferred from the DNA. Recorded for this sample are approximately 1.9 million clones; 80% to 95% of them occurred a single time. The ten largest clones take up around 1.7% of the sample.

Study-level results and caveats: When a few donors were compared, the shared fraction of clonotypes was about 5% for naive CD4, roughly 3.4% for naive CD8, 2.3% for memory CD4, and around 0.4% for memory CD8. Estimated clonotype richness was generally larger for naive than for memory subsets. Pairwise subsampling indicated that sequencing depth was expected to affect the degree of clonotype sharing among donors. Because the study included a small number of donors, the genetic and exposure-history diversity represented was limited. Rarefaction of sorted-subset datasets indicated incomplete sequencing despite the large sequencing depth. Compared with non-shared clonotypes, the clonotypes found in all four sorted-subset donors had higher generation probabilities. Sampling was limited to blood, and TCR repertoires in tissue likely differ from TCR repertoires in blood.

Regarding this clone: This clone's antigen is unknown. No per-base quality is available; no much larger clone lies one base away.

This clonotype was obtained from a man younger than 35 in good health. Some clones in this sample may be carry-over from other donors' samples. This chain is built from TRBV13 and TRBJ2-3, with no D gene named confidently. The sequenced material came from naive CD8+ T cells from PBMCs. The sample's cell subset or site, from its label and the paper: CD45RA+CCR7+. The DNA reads TGTGCCAGCAGCCCGCGGTCCAAACAAGACTCTAGCACAGATACGCAGTATTTT. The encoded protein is CASSPRSKQDSSTDTQYF.